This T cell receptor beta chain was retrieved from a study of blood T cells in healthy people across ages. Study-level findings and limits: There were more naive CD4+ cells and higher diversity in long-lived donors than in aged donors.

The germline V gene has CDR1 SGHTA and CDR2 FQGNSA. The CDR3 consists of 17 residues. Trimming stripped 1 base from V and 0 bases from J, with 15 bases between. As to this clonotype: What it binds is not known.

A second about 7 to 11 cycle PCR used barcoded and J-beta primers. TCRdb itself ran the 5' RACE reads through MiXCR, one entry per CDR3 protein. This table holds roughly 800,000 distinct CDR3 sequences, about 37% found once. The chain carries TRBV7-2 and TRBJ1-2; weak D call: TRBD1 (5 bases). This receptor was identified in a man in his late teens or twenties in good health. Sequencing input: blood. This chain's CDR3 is CASSLVDWDRANYGYTF. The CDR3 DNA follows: TGTGCCAGCAGCTTAGTCGACTGGGACCGAGCTAACTATGGCTACACCTTC.